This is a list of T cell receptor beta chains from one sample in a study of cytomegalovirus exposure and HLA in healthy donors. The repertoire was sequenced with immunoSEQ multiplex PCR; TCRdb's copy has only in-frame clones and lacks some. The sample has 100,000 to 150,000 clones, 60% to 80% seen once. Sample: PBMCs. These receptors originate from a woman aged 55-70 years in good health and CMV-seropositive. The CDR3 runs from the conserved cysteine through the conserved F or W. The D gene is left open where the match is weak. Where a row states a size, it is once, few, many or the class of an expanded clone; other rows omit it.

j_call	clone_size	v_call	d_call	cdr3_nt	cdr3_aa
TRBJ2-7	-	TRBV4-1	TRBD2	TGCGCCAGCAGCCAAGGTAGCGGGGGGTCCTCCTACGAGCAGTACTTC	CASSQGSGGSSYEQYF
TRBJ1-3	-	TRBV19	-	TGTGCCAGTGAACAGGGCGGCGGAAACACCATATATTTT	CASEQGGGNTIYF
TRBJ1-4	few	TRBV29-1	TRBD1	TGCAGCGTCCGACAGGGCAGTGAAAAACTGTTTTTT	CSVRQGSEKLFF
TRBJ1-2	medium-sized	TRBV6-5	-	TGTGCCAGCAGCCCCGGGGGGGACCATGGCTACACCTTC	CASSPGGDHGYTF
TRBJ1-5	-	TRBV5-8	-	TGTGCCAGCAGCTTGTATCAGAGGGGCAATCAGCCCCAGCATTTT	CASSLYQRGNQPQHF
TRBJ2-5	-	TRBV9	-	TGTGCCAGCAGCGCCACTAGCTCGGTGGAGACCCAGTACTTC	CASSATSSVETQYF
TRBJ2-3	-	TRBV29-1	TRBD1	TGCAGCGCCCCCGAGGGGGCCACAGATACGCAGTATTTT	CSAPEGATDTQYF
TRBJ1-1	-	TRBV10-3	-	TGTGCCATCAGTGACGGTGCAGGGCCGAACACTGAAGCTTTCTTT	CAISDGAGPNTEAFF
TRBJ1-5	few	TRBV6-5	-	TGTGCCAGCATGCGGAATCTCAATCAGCCCCAGCATTTT	CASMRNLNQPQHF
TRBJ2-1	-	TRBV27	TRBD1	TGTGCCAGCAGCCCGGACAGGGAGAGGCAGTTCTTC	CASSPDRERQFF
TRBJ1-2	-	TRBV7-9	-	TGTGCCAGCAGCCCTCAACAGTACGGCTACACCTTC	CASSPQQYGYTF
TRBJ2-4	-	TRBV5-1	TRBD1	TGCGCCAGCAGCCCGGGACAGGGTGTGGCCAAAAACATTCAGTACTTC	CASSPGQGVAKNIQYF
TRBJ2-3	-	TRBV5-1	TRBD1	TGCGCCAGCAGCCCACAGGGGACAGATACGCAGTATTTT	CASSPQGTDTQYF
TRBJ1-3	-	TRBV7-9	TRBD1	TGTGCCAGCAGCTTGGGGAACAGGGGAGACTCTGGAAACACCATATATTTT	CASSLGNRGDSGNTIYF
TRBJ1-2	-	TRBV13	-	TGTGCCAGCAGCTTTGTCCCGGACACAACCTATGGCTACACCTTC	CASSFVPDTTYGYTF
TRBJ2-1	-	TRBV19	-	TGTGCCAGTAGTATAGGGGAGGGATTGGGGGGCGAGCAGTTCTTC	CASSIGEGLGGEQFF
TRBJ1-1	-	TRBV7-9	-	TGTGCCAGCAGCTTAAGCCAAGCTTTCTTT	CASSLSQAFF
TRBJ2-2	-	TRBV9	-	TGTGCCAGCAGCGTAGATCCAGGGCCAGTGGGGGAGCTGTTTTTT	CASSVDPGPVGELFF
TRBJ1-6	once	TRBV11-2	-	TGTGCCAGCAGCTCCGAGTGGAGTTCACCCCTCCACTTT	CASSSEWSSPLHF
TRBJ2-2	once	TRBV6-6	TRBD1	TGTGCCAGCAGTTACAGGGACAGGTACACCGGGGAGCTGTTTTTT	CASSYRDRYTGELFF
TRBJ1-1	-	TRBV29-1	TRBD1	TGCAGCGTTCGGGACAGCTTGAGGAACACTGAAGCTTTCTTT	CSVRDSLRNTEAFF
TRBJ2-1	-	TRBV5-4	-	TGTGCCAGCAGCTTCCGCGGCAATGAGCAGTTCTTC	CASSFRGNEQFF
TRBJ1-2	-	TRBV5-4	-	TGTGCCAGCACCACCCAGAGGTTGTTGGCAGTCAAACTGCTCTATGGCTACACCTTC	CASTTQRLLAVKLLYGYTF
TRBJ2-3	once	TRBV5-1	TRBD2	TGCGCCAGCTTCGATAGCGGGGGGGCCACAGATACGCAGTATTTT	CASFDSGGATDTQYF
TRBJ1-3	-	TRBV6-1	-	TGTGCCAGCAGTGAAGAACAGGGAAGGGCGTTTGGCACCATATATTTT	CASSEEQGRAFGTIYF